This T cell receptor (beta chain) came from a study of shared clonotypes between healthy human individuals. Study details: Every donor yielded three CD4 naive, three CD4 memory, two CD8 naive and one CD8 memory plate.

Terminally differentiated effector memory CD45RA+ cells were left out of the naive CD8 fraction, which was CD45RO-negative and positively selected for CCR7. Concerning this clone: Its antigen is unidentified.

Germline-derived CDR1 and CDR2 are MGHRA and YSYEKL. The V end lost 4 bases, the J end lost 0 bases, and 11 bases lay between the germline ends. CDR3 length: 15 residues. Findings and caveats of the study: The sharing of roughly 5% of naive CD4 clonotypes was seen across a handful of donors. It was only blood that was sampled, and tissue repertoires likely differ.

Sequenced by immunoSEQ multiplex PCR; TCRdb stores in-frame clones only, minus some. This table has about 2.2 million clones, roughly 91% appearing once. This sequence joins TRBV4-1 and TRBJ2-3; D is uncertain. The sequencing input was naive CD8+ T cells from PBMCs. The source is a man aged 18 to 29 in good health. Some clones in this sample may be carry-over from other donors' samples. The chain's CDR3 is CASSPLLASTDTQYF. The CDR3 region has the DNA TGCGCCAGCAGCCCCCTCCTCGCTAGCACAGATACGCAGTATTTT.